The TCR beta chain described here comes from a study of cytomegalovirus exposure and HLA in healthy donors. The sample holds a few counts of this clone. CDR1 and CDR2 from the germline V gene are SGHDN and FVKESK. The ends were cut back, 2 bases at V and 3 bases at J, with 8 bases in the middle. The CDR3 sequence is 14 residues long. The study ran its PCR with 60 Vbeta and 13 Jbeta primers. The protocol was immunoSEQ multiplex PCR, while the TCRdb copy is restricted to in-frame clones and leaves out a portion. The table lists about 160,000 clones, 75% of them singletons. Input material: PBMCs. The sequence derives from a woman between 50 and 59 years old in good health and CMV-seropositive. The gene calls are TRBV14 and TRBJ1-5; D call uncertain. CDR3 in DNA: TGTGCCAGCAGCCAATCAGGAATCAATCAGCCCCAGCATTTT. Encoded protein: CASSQSGINQPQHF.